One and the same sample provided the 9 T cell receptor beta chains below, sequenced in a study of cytomegalovirus exposure and HLA in healthy donors. The PCR contained 60 Vbeta and 13 Jbeta primers. This table comes from immunoSEQ multiplex PCR, and its TCRdb copy is limited to in-frame clones, with some not included. The profile covers some 200,000 clones, with 65% to 85% appearing a single time and 3.5% to 4% taken by the ten largest. Sample: PBMCs. The receptors stem from a man in his forties or fifties in good health and CMV-seronegative.

The chain links TRBV29-1 to TRBJ2-1; 10 bases agree with TRBD2. The J segment lost 4 bases and the V segment lost 3 bases, leaving 6 bases of the junction unmatched. CDR3 length: 15 residues. Germline CDR1 is SQVTM and CDR2 is ANQGSEA. The CDR3 is CSVELERGGYNEQFF. The DNA for the CDR3 is TGCAGCGTTGAGTTGGAGCGGGGGGGATACAATGAGCAGTTCTTC.

The chain couples TRBV10-1 to TRBJ1-1, with a possible D match to TRBD1 (5 bases). Looked up from germline, CDR1 is WNHNN and CDR2 is SYGVQD (reference sequence). With 0 bases removed from V and 4 bases from J, the gap between germline ends came to 6 bases. The length of the CDR3 is 13 residues. CDR3 in amino acids: CASSESGGTEAFF. CDR3 in DNA: TGCGCCAGCAGTGAGTCGGGGGGCACTGAAGCTTTCTTT.

The chain couples TRBV6-5 to TRBJ2-1, with a tentative D call TRBD1 (5 bases). This CDR3 comprises 14 residues. Germline CDR1 reads MNHEY; CDR2 reads SVGAGI. Deletions cut 3 bases from V and 4 bases from J, with 10 bases between. The chain's CDR3 is CASSYQGRYNEQFF. CDR3 DNA sequence: TGTGCCAGCAGTTATCAGGGAAGGTACAATGAGCAGTTCTTC.

J is TRBJ1-3 and V is TRBV9, with TRBD1 as a possible D gene (5 bases). Trimming left V 0 bases short and J 3 bases short, with 7 bases between. Germline assignment: CDR1 SGDLS and CDR2 YYNGEE. This CDR3 is built from 14 residues. CDR3 bases: TGTGCCAGCAGCGTAGGGGGGGGTGGAAACACCATATATTTT. This translates into CASSVGGGGNTIYF.

The chain combines TRBV7-9 with TRBJ2-1; weak D call: TRBD2 (6 bases). Germline V gene sequence: CDR1 SEHNR, CDR2 FQNEAQ (reference sequence). The CDR3 consists of 17 residues. Trimming removed 5 bases from V and 1 base from J, with 18 bases in between. The CDR3, as DNA: TGTGCCAGCAGCCAGGCGGGGATTAGACCTTCCTACAATGAGCAGTTCTTC. Translated, it gives CASSQAGIRPSYNEQFF.

Notes on this clone: One end of the junction varies from germline; a read error may be responsible. This chain connects TRBV7-9 to TRBJ2-2; D is unclear. CDR3 size: 15 residues. Germline-derived CDR1 and CDR2 are SEHNR and FQNEAQ (reference sequence). The chain's CDR3 is CSSSFGSPGTGELFF. CDR3 bases: TGTTCCAGCAGCTTCGGCAGCCCGGGCACCGGGGAGCTGTTTTTT.

The chain employs TRBV27 and TRBJ2-5; D is ambiguous. Germline values: CDR1 MNHEY, CDR2 SMNVEV (reference sequence). Trimming took off 3 bases at V and 7 bases at J, with 12 bases between the two ends. This CDR3 region has 13 residues. The CDR3 DNA is TGTGCCAGCAGTTTCAACCCGAGAATGACCCAGTACTTC. It specifies CASSFNPRMTQYF.

The rearrangement uses TRBV29-1 and TRBJ2-1; 8 bases are shared with TRBD1. With V trimmed by 7 bases and J by 5 bases, 13 bases remained unmatched. CDR3 length: 15 residues. Germline V lookup: CDR1 SQVTM, CDR2 ANQGSEA. CDR3 protein: CSANRQGLFNNEQFF. CDR3 nucleotide sequence: TGCAGCGCCAACCGACAGGGGCTTTTTAACAATGAGCAGTTCTTC.

The chain recombines TRBV2 with TRBJ2-7; 8 nucleotides match TRBD1. Germline loops: CDR1 SNHLY, CDR2 FYNNEI. V lost 7 bases, J lost 4 bases, and 6 bases stayed unmatched. This CDR3 comprises 13 residues. CDR3 nucleotide sequence: TGTGCCAGCAAAGGGACAGGAGATTACGAGCAGTACTTC. This encodes CASKGTGDYEQYF.